This passage covers 28 T cell receptor beta chains from one sample sequenced in a study of CD8+CD57+ T cells in acquired aplastic anemia. According to the study, genomic DNA was the template for TCR beta VDJ and CDR3 profiling. TCRdb reprocessed the reads via MiXCR and lists one record per CDR3 protein. The table lists 250,000 to 300,000 distinct CDR3 sequences, about 56% of them singletons. Sequencing was done on a sample of sorted CD4+, CD8+, or CD8+CD57+ T cells (not recorded which) from PBMCs. The receptors shown here come from a human donor with severe aplastic anemia or a healthy control (not recorded which).

CDR3 nucleotides: TGCAGTGCTAGAGTTTGGCGGGTTGGCACCACAGATACGCAGTATTTT. Its protein product is CSARVWRVGTTDTQYF. The J gene is TRBJ2-3, the V gene TRBV20-1, with a possible D match to TRBD2 (5 bases). CDR1 is DFQATT and CDR2 is SNEGSKA in the germline V gene (reference sequence). V was trimmed by 1 base and J by 2 bases, leaving 16 bases between them. CDR3 size: 16 residues.

CDR3 amino acids: CSARDPAGDTYEQYF. The CDR3 DNA reads TGCAGTGCTAGAGATCCGGCGGGGGATACCTACGAGCAGTACTTC. The J gene is TRBJ2-7, the V gene TRBV20-1; 7 bases are shared with TRBD2. J lost 2 bases, V lost 0 bases, and 7 bases had no gene match. Germline V lookup: CDR1 DFQATT, CDR2 SNEGSKA (reference sequence). This CDR3 contains 15 residues.

J is TRBJ2-3 and V is TRBV7-9, with D perhaps TRBD1 or TRBD2 (5 bases each). The CDR3 contains 16 residues. V was pared by 5 bases and J by 1 base, with 16 bases between. CDR1 is SEHNR, CDR2 FQNEAQ, per germline (reference sequence). The CDR3 coding sequence is TGTGCCAGCAGCCCGTGGGGACCGCTGGGCACAGATACGCAGTATTTT. Amino acids: CASSPWGPLGTDTQYF.

This clonotype has ten or more counts. This chain connects TRBV6-6 to TRBJ1-1; D unclear. The CDR3 length is 14 residues. V was clipped by 5 bases and J by 3 bases, with 13 bases between them. The V gene's germline CDR1 is MNHNY and CDR2 SVGAGI (reference sequence). As DNA, the CDR3 is TGTGCCAGCAGTACCCGTCGAGAGTACACTGAAGCTTTCTTT. Its protein is CASSTRREYTEAFF.

This clonotype has at least ten counts. The chain combines TRBV9 with TRBJ1-1; possible D gene TRBD1, 5 bases. This CDR3 comprises 14 residues. V lost 0 bases and J lost 4, with 10 bases in between. The germline V gene has CDR1 SGDLS and CDR2 YYNGEE. The CDR3 DNA is TGTGCCAGCAGCGTAGTAGAGGGGTTCACTGAAGCTTTCTTT. Its protein product is CASSVVEGFTEAFF.

J is TRBJ2-7 and V is TRBV5-6, with TRBD2 matching 12 bases. Germline V lookup: CDR1 SGHDT, CDR2 YYEEEE. The V segment lost 0 bases and the J segment 2 bases; nucleotides outside the gene matches: 9. The CDR3 spans 18 residues. The CDR3 protein is CASSLDLTSGRTPYEQYF. CDR3 nucleotide sequence: TGTGCCAGCAGCTTGGACCTTACTAGCGGGAGGACACCCTACGAGCAGTACTTC.

V gene TRBV10-3 combines with J gene TRBJ2-7, with D hard to call. V shed 0 bases and J shed 6 bases, with 9 bases lying between them. CDR1 is ENHRY, CDR2 SYGVKD, per germline. This CDR3 has 13 residues. CDR3 in amino acids: CAISESSGLEQYF. CDR3 nucleotides: TGTGCCATCAGTGAGTCGTCGGGCCTCGAGCAGTACTTC.

This clonotype was counted many times. The J gene is TRBJ1-2, the V gene TRBV27; no clear D gene. The V end was cut by 5 bases, the J end by 3 bases, with 13 bases between. CDR1 and CDR2 from the germline V gene are MNHEY and SMNVEV (reference sequence). The CDR3 has 14 amino acids. This CDR3 reads CASSPIGPHYGYTF. CDR3 nucleotides: TGTGCCAGCAGTCCTATTGGACCGCACTATGGCTACACCTTC.

This clonotype was seen a handful of times. V and J are TRBV7-2 and TRBJ2-7, with a possible D match to TRBD2 (5 bases). Per the germline V gene, CDR1 is SGHTA and CDR2 is FQGNSA. The CDR3 length is 14 residues. The germline V and J ends were trimmed by 1 base and 4 bases, with 11 bases remaining between them. CDR3 nucleotide sequence: TGTGCCAGCAGCTTAGGCGCTAGCCGGTACGAGCAGTACTTC. Its translation: CASSLGASRYEQYF.

This clonotype came up once. The rearrangement joins TRBV6-1 to TRBJ1-1; D uncertain. The CDR3 has 14 amino acids. Per the germline V gene, CDR1 is MNHNS and CDR2 is SASEGT. The ends were cut back, 5 bases at V and 4 bases at J, with 14 bases in the middle. The CDR3 region is CASSSRRVITEAFF. The CDR3 DNA sequence: TGTGCCAGCAGTAGCCGTAGGGTGATCACTGAAGCTTTCTTT.

Only a few counts were recorded for this clonotype. The CDR3 is CSAVGGLSTGELFF. In nucleotides, the CDR3 is TGCAGCGCCGTCGGGGGGTTGAGCACCGGGGAGCTGTTTTTT. The genes are TRBV29-1 and TRBJ2-2; 7 positions agree with TRBD2. From germline, CDR1 is SQVTM and CDR2 ANQGSEA. Trimming removed 7 bases from V and 4 bases from J; junction bases left unmatched: 9. The length of the CDR3 is 14 residues.

This clonotype was counted ten times or more. This chain connects TRBV19 to TRBJ2-3; D is unclear. The germline CDR1 and CDR2 sequences are LNHDA and SQIVND (reference sequence). Between the trimmed V and J ends, which lost 6 bases and 5 bases, there was a span of 18 bases. This CDR3 is built from 15 residues. CDR3 in amino acids: CASRTTVAARDTQYF. In DNA, the CDR3 is TGTGCCAGTAGAACTACGGTGGCGGCTCGAGATACGCAGTATTTT.

This clonotype was detected a few times. The chain has TRBV2 and TRBJ1-2, with a weak D call TRBD1 (5 bases). The CDR3 totals 13 residues. The V end was cut by 4 bases, the J end by 8 bases, with 14 bases between. CDR1 and CDR2 (germline): SNHLY, FYNNEI. The CDR3 sequence: CASSVRQGEGYTF. The DNA of the CDR3 is TGTGCCAGCAGTGTGAGGCAGGGAGAGGGCTACACCTTC.

About this clonotype itself: One base away lies a much larger clone, so this may be a sequencing read error. The chain uses TRBV11-3 and TRBJ2-3, with TRBD2 as a possible D gene (5 bases). The CDR3 totals 15 residues. From germline, CDR1 is SGHNT and CDR2 YENEEA. The CDR3, as DNA: TGTGCCAGCAGGAAACGAGGGCTCAGCACAGATACGCAGTGTTTT. It translates to CASRKRGLSTDTQCF. The whole variable domain, filled in from reference TRBV11-3 and TRBJ2-3, reads EAGVVQSPRYKIIEKKQPVAFWCNPISGHNTLYWYLQNLGQGPELLIRYENEEAVDDSQLPKDRFSAERLKGVDSTLKIQPAELGDSAVYLCASRKRGLSTDTQCFGPGTRLTVL.

The chain combines TRBV10-1 with TRBJ1-1, with D tentatively TRBD1 (5 bases). Germline CDR1 and CDR2: WNHNN and SYGVQD (reference sequence). With 6 bases removed from V and 2 bases from J, the gap between germline ends came to 13 bases. The CDR3 totals 14 residues. The CDR3 loop is CASRGGYGNTEAFF. In DNA form, the CDR3 reads TGCGCCAGCAGGGGGGGGTACGGAAACACTGAAGCTTTCTTT.

This clonotype appeared many times. V gene TRBV5-8 combines with J gene TRBJ2-5, with 8 nucleotides matching TRBD2. The CDR3 spans 15 residues. CDR1 SGHTS and CDR2 YDEGEE come from the germline V gene. After removal of 3 bases from V and 4 bases from J, the junction contained 8 bases not matched to a gene. This chain's CDR3 is CASSSASGLRETQYF. The DNA for the CDR3 is TGTGCCAGCAGCTCTGCTAGCGGGTTGAGAGAGACCCAGTACTTC.

This clonotype has ten or more counts. V gene TRBV7-6 combines with J gene TRBJ2-5; possibly TRBD2 for D (6 bases). Germline loops: CDR1 SGHVS, CDR2 FNYEAQ. The V gene lost 1 base and the J gene lost 1 base, with 16 bases spanning the gap. This CDR3 comprises 17 residues. CDR3 bases: TGTGCCAGCAGCTTAGTCTCGGCGGGGAGCCGCCAAGAGACCCAGTACTTC. Protein sequence: CASSLVSAGSRQETQYF.

The V and J genes are TRBV7-2 and TRBJ1-6, with D tentatively TRBD1 (5 bases). Germline CDR1 reads SGHTA; CDR2 reads FQGNSA. The V and J ends lost 0 bases and 8 bases respectively, with 8 bases between them. This CDR3 spans 14 amino acids. For the CDR3, the DNA is TGTGCCAGCAGCTTAGCAGGGGAGGATTCACCCCTCCACTTT. It encodes CASSLAGEDSPLHF.

The V and J genes are TRBV3-1 and TRBJ2-2, with 9 nucleotides matching TRBD1. There are 19 residues in the CDR3. Germline lookup yields CDR1 LGHDT and CDR2 YNNKEL (reference sequence). V shed 1 base and J 5 bases; nucleotides not matched to a gene: 14. The CDR3 loop is CASSQGRGGTGWMTGELFF. The CDR3 DNA reads TGTGCCAGCAGCCAAGGACGCGGCGGGACAGGGTGGATGACCGGGGAGCTGTTTTTT.

The chain has TRBV7-2 and TRBJ2-7; a weak D match, TRBD1 (5 bases). CDR1 and CDR2 (germline): SGHTA, FQGNSA. The CDR3 is made up of 15 amino acids. The germline V and J ends were trimmed by 6 bases and 1 base, with 16 bases remaining between them. In DNA form, the CDR3 reads TGTGCCAGCAGTTACTCCAGGGATACATCCTACGAGCAGTACTTC. It is translated as CASSYSRDTSYEQYF.

For this clonotype: One junction end disagrees with the germline gene, perhaps due to a read error. The rearrangement joins TRBV19 to TRBJ1-2; 7 positions match TRBD1. CDR3 size: 13 residues. Germline V CDR1 and CDR2: LNHDA, SQIVND (reference sequence). CDR3 in amino acids: CASSTGTAYGYIF. CDR3 in DNA: TGTGCCAGTAGTACCGGGACAGCGTATGGCTACATCTTC.

The chain carries TRBV20-1 and TRBJ2-5; D ambiguous. V lost 6 bases, J lost 3 bases, and 11 bases lay in between. This CDR3 spans 12 amino acids. The V gene's germline CDR1 is DFQATT and CDR2 SNEGSKA (reference sequence). The CDR3: CSADPHEETQYF. CDR3 sequence (DNA): TGCAGTGCCGACCCCCATGAAGAGACCCAGTACTTC.

This clonotype was detected only once. The rearrangement uses TRBV20-1 and TRBJ1-5, with D tentatively TRBD1 (5 bases). This CDR3 is built from 15 residues. Germline CDR1 and CDR2: DFQATT and SNEGSKA (reference sequence). V dropped 6 bases and J dropped 5 bases, with 20 bases sitting between them. CDR3 sequence reads: CSAIIERRDDQPQHF. For the CDR3, the DNA is TGCAGTGCCATAATAGAACGCAGGGATGATCAGCCCCAGCATTTT.

This clonotype was counted ten times or more. The rearrangement links TRBV5-1 to TRBJ2-3; 14 bases are shared with TRBD2. From germline, CDR1 is SGHRS and CDR2 YFSETQ. This CDR3 has 17 amino acids. V lost 4 bases to trimming and J lost 4 bases; unmatched junction nucleotides: 8. The DNA of the CDR3 is TGCGCCAGCAGCCCCCTGACTAGCGGGGGGGTGGCAGATACGCAGTATTTT. This codes for CASSPLTSGGVADTQYF. Supplemented by reference TRBV5-1 and TRBJ2-3, the full variable domain reads KAGVTQTPRYLIKTRGQQVTLSCSPISGHRSVSWYQQTPGQGLQFLFEYFSETQRNKGNFPGRFSGRQFSNSRSEMNVSTLELGDSALYLCASSPLTSGGVADTQYFGPGTRLTVL.

The J gene is TRBJ1-1, the V gene TRBV10-3; D ambiguous. V was cut by 10 bases and J by 3 bases, with 6 bases left in between. Germline CDR1 ENHRY, CDR2 SYGVKD. The CDR3 length is 10 residues. The CDR3 DNA follows: TGTGCCACACGAGACACTGAAGCTTTCTTT. This codes for CATRDTEAFF.

This clonotype has only a few counts. The V gene is TRBV27, the J gene TRBJ2-3; a weak D match, TRBD2 (6 bases). The germline gives CDR1 MNHEY, CDR2 SMNVEV (reference sequence). Between the trimmed V and J ends, which lost 6 bases and 2 bases, there was a span of 12 bases. The CDR3 spans 14 residues. The CDR3 region is CASRSDYLTDTQYF. The CDR3 DNA follows: TGTGCCAGCAGGTCGGACTATCTCACAGATACGCAGTATTTT.

For this clonotype: The CDR3 carries no conserved terminal phenylalanine or tryptophan, so it likely arises from a read error. The V gene is TRBV10-3, the J gene TRBJ2-2; the D is unclear. V shed 7 bases and J shed 3 bases, with 3 bases lying between them. CDR1 is ENHRY and CDR2 is SYGVKD in the germline V gene. CDR3 size: 11 residues. The chain's CDR3 is CAIMDTGELFL. DNA for the CDR3: TGTGCCATCATGGACACCGGGGAGCTGTTTTTA.

Regarding this clonotype: Because the CDR3's place on the DNA is in doubt, the DNA is left out and the CDR3 is given as listed by TCRdb. The V and J genes are TRBV14 and TRBJ1-6; the table's D call of TRBD1 was not tested on the DNA. The germline V gene has CDR1 SGHDN and CDR2 FVKESK. The CDR3 spans 22 amino acids, including both terminal residues. The CDR3 sequence is CASSFYICSAREWPLASSPLHF.